This T cell receptor (beta chain) was obtained from a study of post-analysis software for immune sequencing data. In the study overall: Patients had relapsing-remitting, secondary progressive or progressive-relapsing multiple sclerosis; some lacked subtype.

Study-wide results and caveats: People with multiple sclerosis had a significantly lower normalized Chao1 diversity than controls did. Strong co-clustering by F measure was seen for same-batch samples. In patients, TRBV5-6, TRBV5-1 and TRBV20-1 belonged to five TRBV segments found more frequently than in controls.

About this clonotype itself: Its antigen remains unidentified.

V lost 0 bases, J lost 0 bases, and 12 bases lay in between. The CDR3 totals 18 residues. Germline CDR1 and CDR2: LNHNV and YYDKDF (reference sequence). Prepared TCR beta cDNA libraries contained unique molecular identifiers. TCRdb reprocessed the PCR reads via MiXCR and lists one record per CDR3 protein. The sample has about 380,000 distinct CDR3 sequences, less than 40% seen once; the top ten hold over 10%. This sequence originates from a girl aged 5 to 17 with multiple sclerosis. The chain employs TRBV15 and TRBJ2-6; perhaps D is TRBD1 or TRBD2 (5 bases each). Source material: blood. The CDR3 coding sequence is TGTGCCACCAGCAGAGATCGGGACCAACGCTCTGGGGCCAACGTCCTGACTTTC. It specifies CATSRDRDQRSGANVLTF.